This TCR beta chain was found in a study of blood T cell repertoires in COVID-19. Overall study context: The United States, Italy and Spain supplied acute and convalescent COVID-19 samples. PBMCs, B-cell-depleted T cells, or T cells were the source of the cDNA or gDNA that made up the material.

Germline V gives CDR1 MNHEY, CDR2 SVGAGI. The CDR3 runs to 14 residues. Trimming took off 8 bases at V and 13 bases at J, with 26 bases between the two ends. In the authors' methods: Nucleated cell number was recorded as an estimate derived from reference gene primer amplification. Libraries were prepared by immunoSEQ multiplex PCR; TCRdb keeps only in-frame clonotypes and omits some of them. Clonal size and the V and J genes are those of that table, whereas D and trimming came from the DNA. The data hold some 160,000 clones, with roughly 77% observed a single time. The clonotype was recovered from a man aged 65 to 79 with active or convalescent COVID-19. The sample was peripheral blood. The gene calls are TRBV6-5 and TRBJ1-2; maybe TRBD1 (5 bases). CDR3 sequence (DNA): TGTGCCAGCCTCTGGGGGGATGCCGTGGCTGGGTGCACCTTC. This codes for CASLWGDAVAGCTF.